This T cell receptor beta chain was observed in a study of CD8 T cells in ankylosing spondylitis. Study-wide results and caveats: Matched synovial fluid from ankylosing spondylitis patients was reported to be enriched for disease-linked clones. Blood from ankylosing spondylitis patients appeared to carry a characteristic roughly 8-variant TCR beta motif.

Each CDR3 protein gets one entry after TCRdb re-called the 5' RACE reads with MiXCR. The data contain fewer than 750,000 distinct CDR3 sequences, 15% to 20% of them singletons. Comments on this clonotype: Its antigen is unidentified.

The sequence was obtained from a male donor with ankylosing spondylitis. The sample taken for sequencing was blood, either unsorted or a sorted T cell fraction (not recorded which).

CDR3 nucleotide sequence: TGTGCCAGCAGCTCTCCACAGGGGGCTGAAGCTTTCTTT. It specifies CASSSPQGAEAFF. The V call is TRBV7-9, the J call TRBJ1-1; 8 positions agree with TRBD1. The ends lost 4 bases at V and 6 bases at J; junction bases unmatched: 4. From germline, CDR1 is SEHNR and CDR2 FQNEAQ (reference sequence). The CDR3 sequence is 13 residues long.